Included here is one T cell receptor beta chain sequence, with context. Source study methods: Amplification from reference gene primers served as the basis for estimated nucleated cell counts. Method: immunoSEQ multiplex PCR; TCRdb's copy keeps in-frame clones and lacks some. Clone size and the V and J calls come from that table; the DNA yielded D and trimming. The table records 55,000 to 70,000 clones, 60% to 85% of them present only once. The CDR3 is 11 amino acids. From germline, CDR1 is SNHLY and CDR2 FYNNEI. V gave up 4 bases and J gave up 6 bases, with 4 bases separating them. The data originate from a study of blood T cell repertoires in COVID-19.

The sequencing sample was made of peripheral blood. The V call is TRBV2, the J call TRBJ2-1; D is ambiguous. The TCR originated in a human donor in a cohort sampled during active COVID-19. This CDR3 reads CASSGANEQFF. CDR3 nucleotide sequence: TGTGCCAGCAGTGGGGCCAATGAGCAGTTCTTC.